Reported below is one TCR beta chain. Its binding antigen is unknown. No qualities accompany the bases; no much larger clone lies one base away. Library generation was performed with the immunoSEQ multiplex PCR assay. RNA was extracted from all samples and reverse transcribed into cDNA, which served as template for TCR sequencing. First-strand cDNA was synthesized using SuperScript III with a 2:1 mix of oligo-dT and random hexamers. Amplification bias was assessed with a synthetic immune receptor repertoire, and residual bias was removed computationally. As for how the authors treated the data: Raw reads were preprocessed to remove errors, and CDR3 was defined according to IMGT conventions as the region from the conserved cysteine to phenylalanine. Clonality was computed as 1 minus the Shannon entropy, with the entropy normalized by log2 of the number of productive unique TCRs. Whether each scalp clone was CD4 or CD8 was inferred by checking scalp TCRbeta sequences against the CD4 and CD8 repertoires from sorted blood. TCRdb took this table from immuneACCESS and kept in-frame rearrangements with V and J called. Such tables lack part of the clones; where checked against another copy, unresolved V genes explain under half of the gap, and the rest is unexplained. V, J and clone size are taken as reported in that table, and D and trimming were inferred from the DNA itself. The sample table records about 100,000 clones; approximately 63% of these occur just once. 16% of the sample is held by the ten biggest clonotypes.

What this sample's treatment or condition label stands for: oral pan-JAK inhibitor, 5-10 mg twice daily. From alopecia areata patients, peripheral blood was collected along with lesional scalp punch biopsies. PBMCs were isolated by density centrifugation and stained for CD3, CD4 and CD8, and CD4+ and CD8+ T cells were sorted on a FACSAria. The CDR3 numbers 15 residues from cysteine through phenylalanine. The DNA shown is the 45-base CDR3, in frame from base 1. V is reduced by 4 bases and J by 5 bases, leaving a spacing of 17 bases between them. CDR1 and CDR2 are drawn from the germline V gene (reference sequence): MNHEY, SMNVEV. These data originate in a study of CD8+ T cells in alopecia areata (dated by TCRdb to 2016 to 2019). The study in broad terms: The treated patients, all with moderate-to-severe alopecia areata, were enrolled in an open-label pilot trial of oral tofacitinib given at 5 to 10 mg twice daily. RNA was obtained with the PAXgene miRNA kit for fixed scalp, the miRNeasy kit for PBMCs, and the RNeasy kit for mouse skin. The SALT score, which quantifies the percentage of affected scalp surface area, was used to measure disease severity in treated patients. High-throughput TCRbeta sequencing was used to examine T cell clonal expansion in alopecia areata in both the C3H/HeJ mouse model and human patients. Amplification of TCRbeta CDR3 regions was done by immunoSEQ multiplex PCR using 35 Vbeta forward primers and 13 Jbeta reverse primers. Scalp clonality was compared among normal scalp (n=4), patchy alopecia areata scalp (n=8), and alopecia totalis/universalis scalp (n=8). Human TCRbeta sequencing covered scalp tissue and sorted CD4+ and CD8+ peripheral blood T cells from patchy and totalis/universalis alopecia areata patients and healthy controls. Biopsies were taken from tofacitinib-treated patients at baseline and again at 4 and 24 weeks into treatment, and several of those patients also had a later scalp biopsy. Tofacitinib was administered for 6 to 18 months, and 6 months of follow-up off drug were then conducted to assess delayed response and recurrence.

Overall study results and their limits: Scalp clonality and the number of expanded CD8+ clones among the top 100 scalp clones were significantly decreased by tofacitinib. During tofacitinib treatment, many expanded lesional clones remained in scalp and blood, and this persistence may partly explain relapse after treatment is stopped. Because the treated cohort was small and had only one nonresponder, larger studies are needed to examine links between baseline CD8+ expansion and response. Scalp TCR repertoire analysis is complicated because resident alphabeta T cells in normal human skin are also sequenced, whereas mouse skin is dominated by gammadelta T cells. Shared TCR sequences between patients were less evident than in mice, which may be partly attributable to HLA diversity in the patient population. Compared with normal scalp, lesional scalp, particularly in alopecia totalis/universalis, had higher clonality and more expanded CD8+ clones, which suggests antigenic drive.

The rearranged chain carries TRBV27 and TRBJ2-5; the D gene assignment is ambiguous. The source material was CD8+ T cells sorted from blood, sampled at approximately week 56, from a patient treated with tofacitinib. The clonotype comes from a human donor with alopecia areata. The CDR3: CASSYEWGLYETQYF. Here is the DNA: TGTGCCAGCAGTTACGAGTGGGGATTGTATGAGACCCAGTACTTC.